This T cell receptor (beta chain) was profiled in a study of response to subunit inactivated influenza vaccine (dated by TCRdb to the late 2010s). At the level of the whole study: Deep quantitative profiling of the T cell receptor repertoire was used in the study to follow responses to a trivalent subunit inactivated influenza vaccine. Here is what the overall study found, with its caveats: According to the authors, only a limited number of new T cells may be recruited by each seasonal influenza vaccination.

Library preparation employed RT-PCR. Sequencer: Illumina HiSeq 2500. TCRdb itself trimmed the public reads at Q25 with fastp, ran MiXCR and retained productive beta chains. A single entry per CDR3 protein holds the most common genes and DNA from its merged rows. Counted in this sample were hundreds of thousands of distinct CDR3 sequences; approximately 12% of them appeared once. 10% of the sample goes to the ten largest clones. From cysteine to phenylalanine, the CDR3 is 13 amino acids long. Of all the DNA, just the CDR3 is kept, 39 bases in frame from base 1. Clipping removes 3 bases from V and 6 bases from J, with 5 as the unmatched junction base count. Looking up the germline V gene yields CDR1 LGHNA and CDR2 YSLEER. Regarding this clonotype: The antigen it recognizes is unknown. Per-base qualities were not stored, and no clone one base away is much larger.

This receptor chain uses TRBV4-3 and TRBJ2-7, and 7 bases in between align with TRBD1. This TCR came from a man aged 45-60 years who received an inactivated influenza vaccine. Donor details come from another sample of the same person, matched by shared clones. Material: PBMCs from blood, obtained on the day of vaccination. The DNA is as follows: TGCGCCAGCAGCCAGGGAACAGGGGTCGAGCAGTACTTC. This is translated as CASSQGTGVEQYF.